These 24 T cell receptor beta chains originate from one sample sequenced in a study of shared clonotypes between healthy human individuals. Using immunoSEQ multiplex PCR, the repertoire was profiled, and TCRdb retains in-frame clones only, with some absent. The profile covers more than 1.2 million clones, with around 98.5% appearing a single time and about 0.4% taken by the ten largest. Sequenced: naive CD4+ T cells sorted from blood. The sample's subset: CD45RA+ positively selected. These receptors all stem from a man aged 25 to 40 in good health.

The CDR3 coding sequence is TGTGCCAGCAGCTTAGTCATAGCGCATACGCAGTATTTT. This encodes CASSLVIAHTQYF. The chain employs TRBV7-6 and TRBJ2-3; TRBD2 is a possible D gene (5 bases). CDR3 length equals 13 residues. From germline, CDR1 is SGHVS and CDR2 FNYEAQ. The V and J ends lost 1 base and 7 bases respectively, with 9 bases between them.

The chain recombines TRBV7-8 with TRBJ1-5, with D maybe TRBD1 (5 bases). From germline, CDR1 is SGHVS and CDR2 FQNEAQ. V was cut by 0 bases and J by 4 bases, with 10 bases left in between. There are 15 residues in the CDR3. As DNA, the CDR3 is TGTGCCAGCAGCTTAGCGCGGGACTTTAATCAGCCCCAGCATTTT. This sequence encodes CASSLARDFNQPQHF.

The chain has TRBV7-9 and TRBJ2-2; 9 bases fit TRBD2. This CDR3 has 16 residues. From germline, CDR1 is SEHNR and CDR2 FQNEAQ (reference sequence). The V and J ends lost 3 bases and 1 base, in that order; junction bases with no gene match: 3. The CDR3 DNA sequence: TGTGCCAGCAGCTTCGGGACTAGCCGGAACACCGGGGAGCTGTTTTTT. Protein: CASSFGTSRNTGELFF. The full variable domain, with the rest looked up from reference TRBV7-9 and TRBJ2-2, is DTGVSQNPRHKITKRGQNVTFRCDPISEHNRLYWYRQTLGQGPEFLTYFQNEAQLEKSRLLSDRFSAERPKGSFSTLEIQRTEQGDSAMYLCASSFGTSRNTGELFFGEGSRLTVL.

This sequence joins TRBV9 and TRBJ2-6; D unresolved. The length of the CDR3 is 17 residues. Germline V gives CDR1 SGDLS, CDR2 YYNGEE. V was clipped by 1 base and J by 0 bases, with 11 bases between them. The CDR3 loop reads CASSVTDGYSGANVLTF. Here the CDR3 DNA reads TGTGCCAGCAGCGTAACGGACGGATACTCTGGGGCCAACGTCCTGACTTTC.

This chain links TRBV6-1 with TRBJ2-2; 10 bases fit TRBD1. The germline gives CDR1 MNHNS, CDR2 SASEGT. The trim removed 9 bases at V and 5 bases at J, leaving 9 bases unmatched. This CDR3 comprises 15 residues. The CDR3 reads CASVRDRGVTGELFF. The CDR3 bases are TGTGCCAGTGTTCGGGACAGGGGTGTTACCGGGGAGCTGTTTTTT.

The chain couples TRBV5-1 to TRBJ2-1; TRBD1 matches 7 bases. Germline V gene data show CDR1 as SGHRS and CDR2 as YFSETQ. The CDR3 covers 14 residues. Losses at the gene ends were 0 bases for V and 7 bases for J; bases not matched to a gene: 4. CDR3 DNA: TGCGCCAGCAGCTTGGATACAGGGGTGAATGAGCAGTTCTTC. This sequence encodes CASSLDTGVNEQFF.

The genes are TRBV7-8 and TRBJ2-1; TRBD2 agrees at 7 bases. J gave up 6 bases and V 0 bases, and 14 bases lay outside the gene matches. Germline CDR1 SGHVS, CDR2 FQNEAQ. The CDR3 is made up of 18 amino acids. The DNA of the CDR3 is TGTGCCAGCAGCTTAGCTTTTGGCGGGAGTCAATACATCAATGAGCAGTTCTTC. Residues: CASSLAFGGSQYINEQFF.

The J gene is TRBJ2-1, the V gene TRBV4-2; 7 bases line up with TRBD1. Germline V gives CDR1 LGHNA, CDR2 YNFKEQ. The CDR3 has 16 amino acids. V lost 0 bases, J lost 3 bases, and 5 bases stayed unmatched. CDR3 nucleotide sequence: TGTGCCAGCAGCCAAGAAGGGGACAGAAGCTACAATGAGCAGTTCTTC. The encoded protein is CASSQEGDRSYNEQFF.

The chain couples TRBV5-1 to TRBJ1-3; TRBD1 matches 8 bases. The CDR3 consists of 16 residues. Germline V gene data show CDR1 as SGHRS and CDR2 as YFSETQ. V shed 4 bases, J shed 0 bases, and the junction held 6 bases outside the gene matches. CDR3 sequence (DNA): TGCGCCAGCAGCGCAGGACAGGGACTCTCTGGAAACACCATATATTTT. It is translated as CASSAGQGLSGNTIYF.

The CDR3: CASSLNNRLETQYF. CDR3 coding DNA: TGCGCCAGCAGCTTGAACAATCGTTTAGAGACCCAGTACTTC. The J gene is TRBJ2-5, the V gene TRBV5-1; no reliable D call. Trimming stripped 1 base from V and 4 bases from J, with 11 bases between. This CDR3 spans 14 amino acids. Per germline, CDR1 SGHRS and CDR2 YFSETQ.

The chain is built from TRBV19 and TRBJ2-4, with D perhaps matching TRBD2 (5 bases). The CDR3 is 14 residues long. With 5 bases removed from V and 3 bases from J, the gap between germline ends came to 11 bases. Looked up from germline, CDR1 is LNHDA and CDR2 is SQIVND (reference sequence). The CDR3 coding sequence is TGTGCCAGTAGTGACGGACTGCGCAAAAACATTCAGTACTTC. It translates to CASSDGLRKNIQYF.

This chain joins TRBV19 and TRBJ2-7; D gene uncertain. Germline CDR1 is LNHDA and CDR2 is SQIVND (reference sequence). This CDR3 comprises 13 residues. Trimming left V 5 bases short and J 7 bases short, with 15 bases between. The CDR3 loop is CASSSAVSGEQYF. The CDR3 DNA is TGTGCCAGTAGTTCAGCAGTTTCTGGAGAGCAGTACTTC.

This chain links TRBV19 with TRBJ2-3; 8 bases line up with TRBD1. CDR1 LNHDA and CDR2 SQIVND come from the germline V gene (reference sequence). V shed 5 bases, J shed 2 bases, and the junction held 6 bases outside the gene matches. The length of the CDR3 is 15 residues. The CDR3 DNA reads TGTGCCAGTAGTGCCGACAGGGGCCTCACAGATACGCAGTATTTT. Translating gives CASSADRGLTDTQYF.

The chain employs TRBV7-2 and TRBJ2-7; D could derive from TRBD1 or TRBD2 (5 bases each). Germline V gene data show CDR1 as SGHTA and CDR2 as FQGNSA. V was shortened by 5 bases and J by 4 bases, with 12 bases between the two germline ends. The CDR3 spans 13 residues. The CDR3 sequence: CASSTSWGYEQYF. The CDR3 region has the DNA TGTGCCAGCAGCACGAGCTGGGGGTACGAGCAGTACTTC. The full variable domain, rest sourced from reference TRBV7-2 and TRBJ2-7, is GAGVSQSPSNKVTEKGKDVELRCDPISGHTALYWYRQSLGQGLEFLIYFQGNSAPDKSGLPSDRFSAERTGGSVSTLTIQRTQQEDSAVYLCASSTSWGYEQYFGPGTRLTVT.

The chain recombines TRBV11-2 with TRBJ2-7; D is perhaps TRBD2 (6 bases). Trimming cost V 5 bases and J 7 bases, with 21 bases left between them. Germline V CDR1 and CDR2: SGHAT, FQNNGV. CDR3 length equals 15 residues. The CDR3 DNA follows: TGTGCCAGCAGCCGCCAGGGCATTTGGGCGGGGGAGCAGTACTTC. This gives the protein CASSRQGIWAGEQYF.

The J gene is TRBJ2-2, the V gene TRBV21-1. TRBV21-1 represents a pseudogene. The CDR3 length is 14 residues. In nucleotides, the CDR3 is TGTGCCAGCAGCCTGCCCCCGAACACCGGGGAGCTGTTTTTT. Protein sequence: CASSLPPNTGELFF.

V gene TRBV19 combines with J gene TRBJ1-5; 10 bases align to TRBD1. V dropped 6 bases and J dropped 2; count of bases not matched to a gene: 4. CDR3 length: 15 residues. CDR1 is LNHDA, CDR2 SQIVND, per germline (reference sequence). CDR3 protein: CASSLGTGGNQPQHF. The CDR3 coding sequence is TGTGCCAGTAGCCTCGGGACAGGGGGCAATCAGCCCCAGCATTTT.

This clone was seen just once. The chain joins TRBV5-1 to TRBJ2-3; TRBD2 matches 11 bases. J was trimmed by 6 bases and V by 4 bases; bases with no gene match: 10. The CDR3 totals 16 residues. Germline values: CDR1 SGHRS, CDR2 YFSETQ. The CDR3: CASSPGLAVLRDTQYF. DNA of the CDR3: TGCGCCAGCAGCCCGGGACTAGCGGTCCTCCGTGATACGCAGTATTTT.

Concerning this clone itself: Different DNA sequences within this sample yield the same CDR3. The V and J genes are TRBV18 and TRBJ2-7; 8 bases line up with TRBD1. The germline V gene encodes CDR1 KGHSH and CDR2 LQKENI. The CDR3 is 14 amino acids. After removal of 4 bases from V and 0 bases from J, the junction contained 2 bases not matched to a gene. CDR3 region: CASSRDRSSYEQYF. CDR3 DNA: TGTGCCAGCTCACGGGACAGGAGCTCCTACGAGCAGTACTTC.

The CDR3 sequence is CASSPDRAGETQYF. The CDR3 DNA is TGTGCCAGCTCACCAGACAGGGCTGGAGAGACCCAGTACTTC. The J gene is TRBJ2-5, the V gene TRBV18; 7 bases match TRBD1. The CDR3 sequence is 14 residues long. Germline V gene data show CDR1 as KGHSH and CDR2 as LQKENI. The V and J ends lost 2 bases and 4 bases, in that order; junction bases with no gene match: 4.

Only one count was recorded for this clone. The chain couples TRBV7-2 to TRBJ2-3, with 10 bases matching TRBD2. Per germline, CDR1 SGHTA and CDR2 FQGNSA. Losses at the gene ends were 6 bases for V and 8 bases for J; bases not matched to a gene: 11. The CDR3 contains 15 residues. The CDR3 nucleotides read TGTGCCAGCAGGAGTCCGGGACTAGCGCAGGGTACGCAGTATTTT. This translates into CASRSPGLAQGTQYF.

V is TRBV28 and J is TRBJ1-3; possible D gene TRBD1, 5 bases. V lost 6 bases to trimming and J lost 4 bases, with 19 bases between them. CDR3 length: 16 amino acids. Germline V lookup: CDR1 MDHEN, CDR2 SYDVKM. The CDR3 protein is CASRENGGSYGNTIYF. The DNA for the CDR3 is TGTGCCAGCAGGGAAAACGGGGGGTCTTACGGAAACACCATATATTTT.

The rearrangement uses TRBV27 and TRBJ1-2, with D perhaps TRBD1 (6 bases). The length of the CDR3 is 14 residues. Trimming took 8 bases from V and 6 from J, leaving 19 bases between them. Germline CDR1 reads MNHEY; CDR2 reads SMNVEV (reference sequence). CDR3 bases: TGTGCCAGCCACCCCACAGGGACTTACAATGGCTACACCTTC. The encoded protein is CASHPTGTYNGYTF.

The chain has TRBV21-1 and TRBJ2-7; the table gives TRBD2 as D, unverified against the DNA. TRBV21-1 is a documented pseudogene. The CDR3 is 14 amino acids. The CDR3 here is CASSIGGKDYEQYF. In DNA form, the CDR3 reads TGTGCCAGCAGCATAGGCGGGAAGGACTACGAGCAGTACTTC.